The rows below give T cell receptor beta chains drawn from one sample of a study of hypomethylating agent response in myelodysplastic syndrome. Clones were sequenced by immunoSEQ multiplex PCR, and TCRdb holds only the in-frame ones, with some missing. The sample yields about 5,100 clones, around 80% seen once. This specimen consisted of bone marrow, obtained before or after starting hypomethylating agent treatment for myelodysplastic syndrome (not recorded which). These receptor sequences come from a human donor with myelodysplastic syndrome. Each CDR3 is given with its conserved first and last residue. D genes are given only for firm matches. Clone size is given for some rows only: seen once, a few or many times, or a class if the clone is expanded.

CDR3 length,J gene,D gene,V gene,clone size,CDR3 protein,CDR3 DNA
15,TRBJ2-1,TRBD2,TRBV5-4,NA,CASSSWGGSHNEQFF,TGTGCCAGCAGCTCTTGGGGGGGGTCCCACAATGAGCAGTTCTTC
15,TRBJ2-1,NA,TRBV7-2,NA,CASSLAGLISDEQFF,TGTGCCAGCAGCTTAGCGGGCCTGATTTCGGATGAGCAGTTCTTC
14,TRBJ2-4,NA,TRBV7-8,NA,CASSLDGTGAIQYF,TGTGCCAGCAGCTTAGATGGGACTGGAGCCATTCAGTACTTC
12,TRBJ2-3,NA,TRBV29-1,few,CSVRGFTDTQYF,TGCAGCGTGCGGGGCTTCACAGATACGCAGTATTTT
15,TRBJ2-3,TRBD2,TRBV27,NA,CASTDLAGGSDTQYF,TGTGCCAGCACCGATTTAGCGGGGGGGTCTGATACGCAGTATTTT
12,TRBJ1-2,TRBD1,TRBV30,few,CAWGQVNYGYTF,TGTGCCTGGGGACAGGTTAACTATGGCTACACCTTC
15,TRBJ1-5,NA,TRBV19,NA,CASSPPGRGNQPQHF,TGTGCCAGTAGTCCCCCTGGACGAGGCAATCAGCCCCAGCATTTT
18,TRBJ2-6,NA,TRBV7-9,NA,CASSLVGRSGRGANVLTF,TGTGCCAGCAGCTTAGTTGGCAGGTCGGGCCGTGGGGCCAACGTCCTGACTTTC
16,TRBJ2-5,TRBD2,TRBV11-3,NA,CASSLGLAGGKETQYF,TGTGCCAGCAGCTTGGGGCTAGCGGGGGGGAAAGAGACCCAGTACTTC
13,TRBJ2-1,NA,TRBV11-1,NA,CASSPNRVNEQFF,TGTGCCAGCAGCCCTAACAGGGTAAATGAGCAGTTCTTC
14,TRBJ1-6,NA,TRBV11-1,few,CASSPSRGQGTLHF,TGTGCCAGCAGCCCAAGCCGGGGTCAGGGAACCCTCCACTTT
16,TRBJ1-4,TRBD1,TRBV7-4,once,CASSLVSGTGIEKLFF,TGTGCCAGCAGCTTAGTCTCCGGGACAGGGATTGAAAAACTGTTTTTT
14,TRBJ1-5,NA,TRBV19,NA,CASTLGGFNQPQHF,TGTGCCAGTACCCTGGGGGGGTTCAATCAGCCCCAGCATTTT
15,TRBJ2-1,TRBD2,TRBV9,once,CASSLLAGGPYEQFF,TGTGCCAGCAGTCTACTAGCGGGGGGGCCCTATGAGCAGTTCTTC
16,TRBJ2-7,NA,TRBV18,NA,CASSPLARSREDEQYF,TGTGCCAGCTCACCCCTGGCCAGGTCAAGAGAGGACGAGCAGTACTTC
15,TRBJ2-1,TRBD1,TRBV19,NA,CASSTSGGGYNEQFF,TGTGCCAGTAGTACCTCAGGGGGCGGCTACAATGAGCAGTTCTTC
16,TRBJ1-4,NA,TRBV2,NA,CASSEKYDRRKGKLFF,TGTGCCAGCAGTGAGAAATATGACAGGAGGAAGGGAAAACTGTTTTTT
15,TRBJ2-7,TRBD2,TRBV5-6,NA,CASSRPGGSSYEQYF,TGTGCCAGCAGCCGGCCGGGGGGAAGCTCCTACGAGCAGTACTTC
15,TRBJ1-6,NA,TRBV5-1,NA,CASSLRTDYNSPLHF,TGCGCCAGCAGCCTACGGACCGACTATAATTCACCCCTCCACTTT
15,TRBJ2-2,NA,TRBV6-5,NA,CASSAVGLYTGELFF,TGTGCCAGCAGTGCCGTTGGACTCTACACCGGGGAGCTGTTTTTT
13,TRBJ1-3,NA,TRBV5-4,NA,CASSLGQGNTIYF,TGTGCCAGCAGCTTGGGACAGGGAAACACCATATATTTT
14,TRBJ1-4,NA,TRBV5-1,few,CASSIDKGNEKLFF,TGCGCCAGCAGCATCGACAAGGGTAATGAAAAACTGTTTTTT
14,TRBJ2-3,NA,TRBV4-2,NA,CASSQDSTDGTQYF,TGTGCCAGCAGCCAAGATAGTACAGACGGAACGCAGTATTTT
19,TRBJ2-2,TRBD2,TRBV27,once,CASSSTDPALAVNTGELFF,TGTGCCAGCAGTTCGACAGACCCCGCACTAGCGGTGAACACCGGGGAGCTGTTTTTT
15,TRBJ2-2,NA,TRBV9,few,CASSVEVGNTGELFF,TGTGCCAGCAGCGTAGAGGTGGGGAACACCGGGGAGCTGTTTTTT
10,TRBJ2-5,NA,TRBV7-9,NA,CASNPGAQYF,TGTGCCAGCAACCCCGGGGCCCAGTACTTC
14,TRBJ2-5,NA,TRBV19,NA,CASSSSGVQETQYF,TGTGCCAGTAGCAGTAGCGGAGTTCAAGAGACCCAGTACTTC
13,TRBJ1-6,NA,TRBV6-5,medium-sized,CASSYLQDSPLHF,TGTGCCAGCAGTTACCTTCAGGATTCACCCCTCCACTTT
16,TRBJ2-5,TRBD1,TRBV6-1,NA,CASSESWTGGRETQYF,TGTGCCAGCAGTGAATCATGGACAGGGGGCCGGGAGACCCAGTACTTC
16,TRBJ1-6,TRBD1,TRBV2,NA,CASSLLGTVNNSPLHF,TGTGCCAGCAGTTTACTAGGGACAGTTAATAATTCACCCCTCCACTTT
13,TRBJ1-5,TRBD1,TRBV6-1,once,CASTDRENQPQHF,TGTGCCAGCACCGACAGGGAAAATCAGCCCCAGCATTTT
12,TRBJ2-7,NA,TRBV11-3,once,CASSRLLYEQYF,TGTGCCAGCTCCCGTTTACTCTACGAGCAGTACTTC
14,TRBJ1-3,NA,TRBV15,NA,CATSRTDSGNTIYF,TGTGCCACCAGCAGGACCGACTCTGGAAACACCATATATTTT
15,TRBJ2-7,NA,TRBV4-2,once,CASSRGADLSYEQYF,TGTGCCAGCAGCCGGGGGGCCGATCTTTCCTACGAGCAGTACTTC
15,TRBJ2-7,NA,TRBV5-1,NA,CASRALGGDTYEQYF,TGCGCCAGCAGGGCCCTGGGAGGGGACACCTACGAGCAGTACTTC
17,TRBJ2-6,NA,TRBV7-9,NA,CASSPRTGSSGANVLTF,TGTGCCAGCAGCCCTCGGACGGGAAGCTCTGGGGCCAACGTCCTGACTTTC
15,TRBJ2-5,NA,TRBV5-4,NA,CASSLPTWGPETQYF,TGTGCCAGCAGCTTGCCAACTTGGGGGCCAGAGACCCAGTACTTC
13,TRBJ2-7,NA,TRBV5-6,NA,CASSLGQSYEQYF,TGTGCCAGCAGCTTAGGACAGTCCTACGAGCAGTACTTC
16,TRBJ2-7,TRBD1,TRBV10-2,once,CASSVSGTGRSYEQYF,TGCGCCAGCAGCGTTTCCGGGACAGGCCGCTCCTACGAGCAGTACTTC
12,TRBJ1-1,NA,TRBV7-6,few,CASSPPGAEAFF,TGTGCCAGCAGCCCCCCCGGAGCTGAAGCTTTCTTT
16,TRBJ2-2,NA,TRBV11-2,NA,CASSQRGQLDTGELFF,TGTGCCAGCAGCCAGCGGGGACAGCTGGACACCGGGGAGCTGTTTTTT
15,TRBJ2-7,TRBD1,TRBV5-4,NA,CASSPDRRSSYEQYF,TGCGCCAGCAGCCCGGACAGGCGAAGCTCCTACGAGCAGTACTTC
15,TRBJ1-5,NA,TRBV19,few,CASSLVLHSNQPQHF,TGTGCCAGTAGCCTGGTTTTGCATAGCAATCAGCCCCAGCATTTT